This T cell receptor (beta chain) was recorded in a study of shared clonotypes between healthy human individuals. General study results and limits: Generation probabilities were higher for clonotypes shared across all four sorted-subset donors than for unshared ones.

Sequencing used immunoSEQ multiplex PCR; TCRdb keeps in-frame clones, though not all of them. Here the sample spans roughly 2.4 million clones, around 95% being singletons. Healthy and HIV-negative, the adult donors had no recent acute infections or vaccinations. Within Nashville, Tennessee resided all donors, each a Caucasian adult. A remark on this clone: Its antigen is unknown.

The TCR originated in a man between 18 and 29 years old in good health. Sequenced: naive CD4+ T cells sorted from blood. Subset: CD45RA+ positively selected.

CDR3 nucleotides: TGTGCCAGCAGAACCGGGACAGGGGGTGGAAAACTGTTTTTT. Residues: CASRTGTGGGKLFF. The J gene is TRBJ1-4, the V gene TRBV27; 11 nucleotides line up with TRBD1. Losses at the gene ends were 6 bases for V and 10 bases for J; bases not matched to a gene: 7. From germline, CDR1 is MNHEY and CDR2 SMNVEV (reference sequence). The CDR3 is 14 amino acids.